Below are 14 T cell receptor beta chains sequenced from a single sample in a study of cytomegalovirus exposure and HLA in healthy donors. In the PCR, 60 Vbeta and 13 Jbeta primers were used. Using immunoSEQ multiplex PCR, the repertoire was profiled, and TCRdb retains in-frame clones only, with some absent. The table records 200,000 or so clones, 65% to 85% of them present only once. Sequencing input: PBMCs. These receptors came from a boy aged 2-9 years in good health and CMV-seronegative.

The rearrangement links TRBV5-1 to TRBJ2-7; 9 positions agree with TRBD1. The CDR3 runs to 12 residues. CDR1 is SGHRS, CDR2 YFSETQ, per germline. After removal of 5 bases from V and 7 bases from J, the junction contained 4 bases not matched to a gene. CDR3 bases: TGCGCCAGCAGGGACAGGGGTTTGGAGCAGTACTTC. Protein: CASRDRGLEQYF.

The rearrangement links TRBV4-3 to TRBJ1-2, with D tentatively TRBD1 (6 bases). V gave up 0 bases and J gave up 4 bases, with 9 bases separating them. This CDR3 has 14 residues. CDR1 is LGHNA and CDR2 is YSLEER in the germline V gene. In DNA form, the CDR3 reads TGCGCCAGCAGCCAAGACCGAGGGGGCTATGGCTACACCTTC. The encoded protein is CASSQDRGGYGYTF.

The CDR3, as DNA: TGTGCCAGCAGTGATCTCAGGGCCTCAGGTCAGCCCCAGCATTTT. It translates to CASSDLRASGQPQHF. This chain uses TRBV2 with TRBJ1-5; TRBD1 is a possible D gene (5 bases). The CDR3 runs to 15 residues. Germline CDR1 and CDR2: SNHLY and FYNNEI. Trimming took off 3 bases at V and 6 bases at J, with 15 bases between the two ends.

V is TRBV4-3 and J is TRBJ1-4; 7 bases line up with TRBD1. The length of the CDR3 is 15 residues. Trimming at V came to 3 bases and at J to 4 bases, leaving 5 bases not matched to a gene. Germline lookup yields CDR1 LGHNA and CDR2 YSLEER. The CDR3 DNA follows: TGCGCCAGCAGCCAGTCGACAGGGTTTAATGAAAAACTGTTTTTT. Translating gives CASSQSTGFNEKLFF.

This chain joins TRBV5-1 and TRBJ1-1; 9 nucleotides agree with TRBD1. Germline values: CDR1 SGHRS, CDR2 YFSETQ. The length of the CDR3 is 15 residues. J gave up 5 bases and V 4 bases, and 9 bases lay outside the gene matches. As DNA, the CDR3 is TGCGCCAGCAGCGAACCGACAGGGGGGGGAACTGAAGCTTTCTTT. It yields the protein CASSEPTGGGTEAFF. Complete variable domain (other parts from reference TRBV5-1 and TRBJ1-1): KAGVTQTPRYLIKTRGQQVTLSCSPISGHRSVSWYQQTPGQGLQFLFEYFSETQRNKGNFPGRFSGRQFSNSRSEMNVSTLELGDSALYLCASSEPTGGGTEAFFGQGTRLTVV.

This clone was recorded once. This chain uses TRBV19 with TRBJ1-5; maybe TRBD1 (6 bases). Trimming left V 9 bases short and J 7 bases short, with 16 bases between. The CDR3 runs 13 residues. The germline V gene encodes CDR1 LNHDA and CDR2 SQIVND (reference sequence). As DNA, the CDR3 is TGTGCCAGCCTAGAAACAGGGCAGCAGCCCCAGCATTTT. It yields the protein CASLETGQQPQHF.

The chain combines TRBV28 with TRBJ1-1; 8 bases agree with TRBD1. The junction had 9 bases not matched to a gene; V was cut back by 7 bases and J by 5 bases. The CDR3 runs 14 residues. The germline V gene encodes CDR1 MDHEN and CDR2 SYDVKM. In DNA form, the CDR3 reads TGTGCCAGCACCCCGGACAGGGCTCGAACTGAAGCTTTCTTT. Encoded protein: CASTPDRARTEAFF.

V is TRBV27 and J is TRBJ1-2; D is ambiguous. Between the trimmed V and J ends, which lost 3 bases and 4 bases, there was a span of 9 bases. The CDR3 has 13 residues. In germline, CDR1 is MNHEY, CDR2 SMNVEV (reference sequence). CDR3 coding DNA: TGTGCCAGCAGTTTGCAACAGTCCTATGGCTACACCTTC. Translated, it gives CASSLQQSYGYTF.

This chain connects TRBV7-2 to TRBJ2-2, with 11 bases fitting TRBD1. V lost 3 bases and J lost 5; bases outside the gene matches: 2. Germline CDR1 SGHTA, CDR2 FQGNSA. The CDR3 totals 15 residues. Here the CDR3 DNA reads TGTGCCAGCAGCTTCGGGACAGGGGGAACCGGGGAGCTGTTTTTT. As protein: CASSFGTGGTGELFF.

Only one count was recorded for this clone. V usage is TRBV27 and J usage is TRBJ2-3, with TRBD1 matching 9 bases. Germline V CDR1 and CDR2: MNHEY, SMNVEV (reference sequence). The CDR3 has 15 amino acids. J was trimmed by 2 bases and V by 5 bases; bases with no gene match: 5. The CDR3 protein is CASSPGQGITDTQYF. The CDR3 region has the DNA TGTGCCAGCAGTCCGGGACAGGGTATCACAGATACGCAGTATTTT.

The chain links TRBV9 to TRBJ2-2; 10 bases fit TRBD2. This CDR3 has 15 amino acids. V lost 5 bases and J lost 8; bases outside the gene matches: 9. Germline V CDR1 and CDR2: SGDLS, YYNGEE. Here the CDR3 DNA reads TGTGCCAGCAGTCTAGCGGGGGCCTCCAGGGGGGAGCTGTTTTTT. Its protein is CASSLAGASRGELFF.

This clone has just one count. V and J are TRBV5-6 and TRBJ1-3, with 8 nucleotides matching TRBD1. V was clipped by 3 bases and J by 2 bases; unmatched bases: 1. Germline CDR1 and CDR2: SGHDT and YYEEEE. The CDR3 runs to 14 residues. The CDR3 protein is CASSWTGPGNTIYF. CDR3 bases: TGTGCCAGCAGCTGGACAGGGCCTGGAAACACCATATATTTT.

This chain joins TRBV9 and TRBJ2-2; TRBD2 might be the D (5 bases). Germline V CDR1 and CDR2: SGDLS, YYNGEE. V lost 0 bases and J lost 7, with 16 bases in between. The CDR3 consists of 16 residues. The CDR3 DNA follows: TGTGCCAGCAGCGTAGTGAGCGGCCCCGGTGGCGGGGAGCTGTTTTTT. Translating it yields CASSVVSGPGGGELFF.

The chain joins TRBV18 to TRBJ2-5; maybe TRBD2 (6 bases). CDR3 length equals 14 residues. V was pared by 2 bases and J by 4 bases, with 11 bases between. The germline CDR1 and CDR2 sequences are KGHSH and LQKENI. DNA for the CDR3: TGTGCCAGCTCACCAGGAGGGACGGGAGAGACCCAGTACTTC. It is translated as CASSPGGTGETQYF.